This T cell receptor (beta chain) was profiled in a study of T-cell memory formation after mild COVID-19. TCRdb processed the 5' RACE reads anew with MiXCR; each CDR3 protein has one entry. The sample lists roughly 190,000 distinct CDR3 sequences, over 9.5% occurring once. This CDR3 contains 15 residues. Trimming cost V 3 bases and J 3 bases, with 14 bases left between them. This clonotype originated in a man aged 18 to 35 who had mild COVID-19 (a few samples of this study predate the infection). Cell type and time point are not known. Sample: PBMCs or a T cell subset sorted from them (not recorded which). The chain is built from TRBV12-3 or TRBV12-4 and TRBJ1-1; D might be TRBD1 (6 bases). The CDR3 DNA reads as TGTGCCAGCAGTTTGGTCAGGGGTTTCGACACTGAAGCTTTCTTT. Its protein is CASSLVRGFDTEAFF.